The clone carrying this T cell receptor beta chain was counted between two and nine times. What it binds is not known. Primers for the PCR totalled 60 Vbeta and 13 Jbeta. Here immunoSEQ multiplex PCR was the method, and the copy in TCRdb shows in-frame clones only, minus some. The sample contains 150,000 to 200,000 clones, approximately 71% of which appear only once. In nominal health when sampled, donors likely had unrecorded immune exposures nonetheless. This sample was included in a study of cytomegalovirus exposure and HLA in healthy donors. About the research overall: As an earlier analysis found, about 179 million T cells yielded 95 million to 130 million unique TCR beta sequences. Study results and caveats: Researchers reported from a later analysis that most CMV-associated TCR beta chains appeared HLA-restricted.

This CDR3 spans 13 amino acids. Sample: PBMCs. The TCR sequence derives from a woman in her forties in good health and CMV-seropositive. The chain is built from TRBV21-1 and TRBJ1-1. TRBV21-1 is termed a pseudogene. CDR3 protein: CASSRRTATKAFF. CDR3 DNA sequence: TGTGCCAGCAGCAGGAGGACCGCCACTAAAGCTTTCTTT.